This T cell receptor beta chain was obtained from a study of T cell changes during pregnancy in multiple sclerosis. Here immunoSEQ multiplex PCR was the method, and the copy in TCRdb shows in-frame clones only, minus some. In the table there are some 47,000 clones, roughly 90% of which are singletons. The CDR3 is 16 residues long. V was pared by 1 base and J by 2 bases, with 14 bases between. CDR1 is KGHSH and CDR2 is LQKENI in the germline V gene. This TCR came from a female donor with multiple sclerosis, enrolled in a pregnancy study. The material sequenced was peripheral blood, taken in the first trimester of pregnancy. The chain has TRBV18 and TRBJ2-5; a weak D match, TRBD1 (6 bases). The chain's CDR3 is CASSPLTGTPQETQYF. The DNA of the CDR3 is TGTGCCAGCTCACCACTTACCGGGACACCGCAAGAGACCCAGTACTTC.